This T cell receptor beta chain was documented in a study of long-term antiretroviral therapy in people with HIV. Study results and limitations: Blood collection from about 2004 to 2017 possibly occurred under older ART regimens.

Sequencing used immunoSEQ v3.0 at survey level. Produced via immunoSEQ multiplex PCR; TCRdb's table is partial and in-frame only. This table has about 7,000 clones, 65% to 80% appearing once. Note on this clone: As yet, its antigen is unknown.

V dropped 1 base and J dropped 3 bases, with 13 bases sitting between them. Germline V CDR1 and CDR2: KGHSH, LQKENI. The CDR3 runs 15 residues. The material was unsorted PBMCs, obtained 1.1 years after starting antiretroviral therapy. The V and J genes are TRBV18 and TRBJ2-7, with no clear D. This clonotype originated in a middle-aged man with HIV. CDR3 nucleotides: TGTGCCAGCTCACCACAGGGTGAGATCTACTACGAGCAGTACTTC. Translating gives CASSPQGEIYYEQYF.